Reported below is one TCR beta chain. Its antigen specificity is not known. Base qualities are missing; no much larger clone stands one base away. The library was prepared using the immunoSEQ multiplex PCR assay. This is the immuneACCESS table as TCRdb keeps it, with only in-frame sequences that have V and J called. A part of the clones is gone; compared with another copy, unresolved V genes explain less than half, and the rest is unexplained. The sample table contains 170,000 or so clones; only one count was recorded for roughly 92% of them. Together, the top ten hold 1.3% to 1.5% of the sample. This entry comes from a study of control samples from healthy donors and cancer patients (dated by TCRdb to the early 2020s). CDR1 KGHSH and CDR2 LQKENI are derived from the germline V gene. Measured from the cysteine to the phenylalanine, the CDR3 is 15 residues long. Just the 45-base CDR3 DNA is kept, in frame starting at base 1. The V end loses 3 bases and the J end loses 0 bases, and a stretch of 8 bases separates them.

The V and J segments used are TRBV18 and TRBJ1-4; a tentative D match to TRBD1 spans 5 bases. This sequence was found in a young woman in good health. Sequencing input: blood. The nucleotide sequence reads TGTGCCAGCTCACCCACCAGGGCAACTAATGAAAAACTGTTTTTT. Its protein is CASSPTRATNEKLFF.